This T cell receptor beta chain stems from a study of cytomegalovirus exposure and HLA in healthy donors. Repertoires were generated with immunoSEQ multiplex PCR, while TCRdb's copy carries only in-frame clones and drops some. The sample lists about 140,000 clones, approximately 84% occurring once. Separation from the roughly 700-subject first cohort characterized the roughly 120-subject validation cohort, to which the donors belonged. General study results and limits: Rarity characterized most TCR sequences, yet some public TCRs appeared in many donors. Subsequent analysis revealed that first-cohort TCR clusters tended to co-occur in the 130 or so validation repertoires.

CDR3 length: 13 amino acids. Remarks on this clone: As yet, its antigen is unknown.

Sequencing was done on a sample of PBMCs. The chain recombines TRBV21-1 with TRBJ2-1; the table gives TRBD2 as D, unverified against the DNA. TRBV21-1 is termed a pseudogene. The origin of this receptor is a woman in her twenties or thirties in good health and CMV-seronegative. The CDR3: CASSKVNGGRGFF. The CDR3 DNA is TGTGCCAGCAGCAAAGTTAACGGGGGTCGAGGGTTCTTC.